This TCR beta chain was captured by sequencing in a study of cytomegalovirus exposure and HLA in healthy donors. Background on the study: Drawn from HLA-typed donors, 80 million to 95 million unique TCRs were held in an early data release. Study results and limitations: In vitro data verified a few CMV-associated chains as specific for CMV antigens.

Healthy bone marrow donors supplied every sample. The CDR3 has 15 residues. Per the germline V gene, CDR1 is SGHKS and CDR2 is YYEKEE (reference sequence). The J segment lost 4 bases and the V segment lost 4 bases, leaving 5 bases of the junction unmatched. In this sample, this clone turned up a few times. What it binds is not known. Use of 60 Vbeta and 13 Jbeta primers characterized the PCR. Original processing notes: A later analysis tallied approximately 80 million unique TCR beta chains, around 11 million of them shared. Assay: immunoSEQ multiplex PCR; the TCRdb copy retains only in-frame clones and omits some. V and J calls and clone size come straight from that table; D and trimming were deduced from the DNA. The sample yields about 170,000 clones, 65% to 80% seen once.

Sequencing was carried out using PBMCs. The V call is TRBV5-5, the J call TRBJ2-7, with 13 bases lining up with TRBD2. The origin of this receptor is a female donor in good health and CMV-seronegative. CDR3 in DNA: TGTGCCAGCAGCCCGGCGACTAGCGGGGGGTACGAGCAGTACTTC. Residues: CASSPATSGGYEQYF.